Below are 12 T cell receptor beta chains sequenced from a single sample in a study of shared clonotypes between healthy human individuals. CD45RO-negative CD8 cells positively selected for CCR7 made up the naive population, which excluded terminally differentiated effector memory CD45RA+ cells. The protocol was immunoSEQ multiplex PCR, while the TCRdb copy is restricted to in-frame clones and leaves out a portion. Seen here are approximately 840,000 clones, approximately 96% observed once, and the top ten hold around 0.21%. Material for sequencing was naive CD8+ T cells sorted from blood. The receptor set was obtained from a man aged 25 to 40 in good health.

V gene TRBV5-5 combines with J gene TRBJ2-1, with 13 bases identical to TRBD2. Germline V CDR1 and CDR2: SGHKS, YYEKEE (reference sequence). The trim removed 0 bases at V and 6 bases at J, leaving 3 bases unmatched. This CDR3 spans 16 amino acids. CDR3 residues: CASSLAGLAGVNEQFF. CDR3 DNA: TGTGCCAGCAGCTTGGCTGGACTAGCGGGAGTCAATGAGCAGTTCTTC.

The gene calls are TRBV27 and TRBJ1-5; D is unresolved. The CDR3 is 13 amino acids. Trimming removed 5 bases at V and 9 bases at J, with 14 bases between. CDR1 and CDR2 (germline): MNHEY, SMNVEV (reference sequence). CDR3 sequence: CASSPLVVGPQHF. The DNA for the CDR3 is TGTGCCAGCAGTCCCCTGGTAGTGGGGCCCCAGCATTTT.

The V gene is TRBV27, the J gene TRBJ2-7, with D uncertain. The CDR3 length is 15 residues. V lost 2 bases and J 3 bases, leaving 14 bases between the germline ends. The germline V gene encodes CDR1 MNHEY and CDR2 SMNVEV (reference sequence). In DNA, the CDR3 is TGTGCCAGCAGTTTAAGTTGGAGCCCTGACTACGAGCAGTACTTC. Translating gives CASSLSWSPDYEQYF.

The rearrangement joins TRBV5-5 to TRBJ1-3; D is perhaps TRBD1 (5 bases). This CDR3 has 15 residues. Per germline, CDR1 SGHKS and CDR2 YYEKEE (reference sequence). The V end lost 2 bases, the J end lost 0 bases, and 9 bases lay between the germline ends. Here the CDR3 DNA reads TGTGCCAGCAGCTTCAATAGGGGCTCTGGAAACACCATATATTTT. Translation gives CASSFNRGSGNTIYF.

The chain employs TRBV7-9 and TRBJ1-4; tentatively, D is TRBD1 (6 bases). Trimming removed 5 bases from V and 6 bases from J, with 13 bases in between. Germline CDR1 reads SEHNR; CDR2 reads FQNEAQ (reference sequence). The CDR3 runs 14 residues. CDR3 in amino acids: CASSEGGLDEKLFF. In DNA form, the CDR3 reads TGTGCCAGCAGCGAGGGGGGTCTAGATGAAAAACTGTTTTTT.

This sequence joins TRBV18 and TRBJ1-4; 7 bases agree with TRBD1. From germline, CDR1 is KGHSH and CDR2 LQKENI. The CDR3 consists of 17 residues. V shed 3 bases, J shed 0 bases, and the junction held 7 bases outside the gene matches. For the CDR3, the DNA is TGTGCCAGCTCACCGCGGGACAGAGTTGCAACTAATGAAAAACTGTTTTTT. This translates into CASSPRDRVATNEKLFF.

The chain carries TRBV2 and TRBJ2-1; D gene uncertain. Germline V gene lookup returns CDR1 SNHLY and CDR2 FYNNEI. V lost 7 bases and J 8 bases, leaving 0 bases between the germline ends. This CDR3 contains 8 residues. Here the CDR3 reads CASNEQFF. The CDR3 DNA follows: TGTGCCAGCAATGAGCAGTTCTTC.

The chain couples TRBV27 to TRBJ2-1; weak D call: TRBD1 (6 bases). Germline CDR1 is MNHEY and CDR2 is SMNVEV (reference sequence). Trimming cost V 5 bases and J 0 bases, with 11 bases left between them. The CDR3 is 15 amino acids. CDR3: CASSHRAGSYNEQFF. The CDR3 nucleotides are TGTGCCAGCAGTCACAGGGCGGGCTCCTACAATGAGCAGTTCTTC.

This CDR3 reads CASSLVRGKSGNTIYF. CDR3 sequence (DNA): TGTGCCAGCAGCTTAGTCAGGGGGAAGTCTGGAAACACCATATATTTT. J is TRBJ1-3 and V is TRBV7-3; 7 bases agree with TRBD1. This CDR3 comprises 16 residues. V dropped 2 bases and J dropped 1; count of bases not matched to a gene: 5. Per germline, CDR1 SGHTA and CDR2 FQGTGA. Using reference TRBV7-3 and TRBJ1-3 for the parts outside the CDR3, the full variable domain is GAGVSQTPSNKVTEKGKYVELRCDPISGHTALYWYRQSLGQGPEFLIYFQGTGAADDSGLPNDRFFAVRPEGSVSTLKIQRTERGDSAVYLCASSLVRGKSGNTIYFGEGSWLTVV.

The rearrangement joins TRBV19 to TRBJ1-2, with TRBD1 as a possible D gene (5 bases). The CDR3 has 11 residues. V lost 7 bases, J lost 6 bases, and 9 bases lay in between. In germline, CDR1 is LNHDA, CDR2 SQIVND (reference sequence). Here the CDR3 DNA reads TGTGCCAGTACTCGGGGGGATGGCTACACCTTC. It codes for CASTRGDGYTF.

A remark on this clone: One end of the junction varies from germline; a read error may be responsible. The chain combines TRBV7-7 with TRBJ2-2, with D unresolved. In germline, CDR1 is SSHAT, CDR2 FNYEAQ (reference sequence). The CDR3 is 13 residues long. For the CDR3, the DNA is TGTGCTAGCAGCTTAGGAGAAACCGGGGAGCTGTTTTTT. It is translated as CASSLGETGELFF.

This chain uses TRBV11-2 with TRBJ2-1; D may be TRBD2 (6 bases). In germline, CDR1 is SGHAT, CDR2 FQNNGV. V was pared by 6 bases and J by 0 bases, with 15 bases between. This CDR3 is built from 16 residues. The CDR3 DNA follows: TGTGCCAGCAGGGGACTGAGTCGCGGCTCCTACAATGAGCAGTTCTTC. Translation gives CASRGLSRGSYNEQFF. The variable domain in full, with the rest retrieved from reference TRBV11-2 and TRBJ2-1, is EAGVAQSPRYKIIEKRQSVAFWCNPISGHATLYWYQQILGQGPKLLIQFQNNGVVDDSQLPKDRFSAERLKGVDSTLKIQPAKLEDSAVYLCASRGLSRGSYNEQFFGPGTRLTVL.